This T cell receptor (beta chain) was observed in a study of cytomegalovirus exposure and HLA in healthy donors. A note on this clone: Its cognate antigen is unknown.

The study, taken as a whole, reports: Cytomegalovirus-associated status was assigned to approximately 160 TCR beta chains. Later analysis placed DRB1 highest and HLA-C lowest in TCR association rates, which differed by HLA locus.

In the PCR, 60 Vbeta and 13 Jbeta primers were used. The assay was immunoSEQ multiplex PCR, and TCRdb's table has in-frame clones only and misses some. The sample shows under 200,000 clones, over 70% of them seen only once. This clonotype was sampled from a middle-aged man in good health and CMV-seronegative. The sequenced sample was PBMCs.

CDR3 DNA: TGCGCCAGCAGCCAAGGCACCGCGAGCACCGGGGAGCTGTTTTTT. Its protein product is CASSQGTASTGELFF. The J gene is TRBJ2-2, the V gene TRBV4-1; D gene uncertain. The CDR3 is 15 residues long. The ends were cut back, 1 base at V and 4 bases at J, with 10 bases in the middle. The germline gives CDR1 MGHRA, CDR2 YSYEKL.